The 19 T cell receptor beta chains below come from one sample, sequenced in a study of radiotherapy plus CTLA-4 blockade in lung cancer. The method was immunoSEQ multiplex PCR; TCRdb's version includes in-frame clones alone and lacks a portion of them. The profile covers around 90,000 clones, with 80% to 90% appearing a single time and 0.65% to 0.9% taken by the ten largest. Here the sequenced sample was peripheral blood, taken from a patient treated with radiotherapy plus ipilimumab. These receptors all come from a human donor with non-small cell lung cancer who had stable disease on radiotherapy plus ipilimumab.

The rearrangement joins TRBV7-2 to TRBJ2-1; perhaps D is TRBD1 or TRBD2 (5 bases each). CDR1 and CDR2 from the germline V gene are SGHTA and FQGNSA. V was clipped by 7 bases and J by 7 bases, with 20 bases between them. The CDR3 spans 15 residues. DNA of the CDR3: TGTGCCAGCACCACACCAAAGGGACGCCCTAATGAGCAGTTCTTC. Translated, it gives CASTTPKGRPNEQFF.

The chain links TRBV9 to TRBJ2-2; TRBD2 matches at 8 bases. Trimming took 4 bases from V and 0 from J; bases not matched to a gene: 5. In germline, CDR1 is SGDLS, CDR2 YYNGEE. The CDR3 has 16 amino acids. The CDR3 here is CASSYSGGANTGELFF. The CDR3 DNA is TGTGCCAGCAGCTACTCCGGGGGGGCGAACACCGGGGAGCTGTTTTTT.

CDR3 sequence (DNA): TGCGCCAGCAGCTCCCGGACAGGTACCGCCGCGAACACCGGGGAGCTGTTTTTT. Translated, it gives CASSSRTGTAANTGELFF. V and J are TRBV5-1 and TRBJ2-2; TRBD1 matches at 7 bases. This CDR3 has 18 residues. Germline CDR1 and CDR2: SGHRS and YFSETQ. The V gene end was trimmed by 3 bases and the J gene end by 0 bases; junction bases not matched to a gene: 11.

This rearrangement joins TRBV28 to TRBJ1-2, with D unresolved. Trimming removed 7 bases from V and 3 bases from J, with 12 bases in between. The germline gives CDR1 MDHEN, CDR2 SYDVKM. There are 13 residues in the CDR3. The CDR3 reads CASTLAPDYGYTF. The CDR3 DNA reads TGTGCCAGCACCCTTGCGCCGGACTATGGCTACACCTTC.

This clone was counted a single time. The chain carries TRBV7-3 and TRBJ1-1; weak D call: TRBD1 (6 bases). The V gene's germline CDR1 is SGHTA and CDR2 FQGTGA. CDR3 length: 15 residues. Trimming removed 3 bases at V and 6 bases at J, with 17 bases between. The CDR3 DNA sequence: TGTGCCAGCAGCTTGAGACAGGTTCCTATCCCTGAAGCTTTCTTT. Residues: CASSLRQVPIPEAFF. The full variable domain, its missing parts supplied by reference TRBV7-3 and TRBJ1-1, is GAGVSQTPSNKVTEKGKYVELRCDPISGHTALYWYRQSLGQGPEFLIYFQGTGAADDSGLPNDRFFAVRPEGSVSTLKIQRTERGDSAVYLCASSLRQVPIPEAFFGQGTRLTVV.

CDR3 protein: CASSFATGNEQYF. CDR3 coding DNA: TGTGCCAGCAGCTTCGCGACAGGGAACGAGCAGTACTTC. The chain couples TRBV7-2 to TRBJ2-7; 7 bases agree with TRBD1. J gave up 5 bases and V 3 bases, and 4 bases lay outside the gene matches. Per the germline V gene, CDR1 is SGHTA and CDR2 is FQGNSA. There are 13 residues in the CDR3.

CDR3 protein: CAYGSTYGYTF. For the CDR3, the DNA is TGTGCCTATGGGAGTACCTATGGCTACACCTTC. The rearrangement links TRBV28 to TRBJ1-2; D remains unclear. CDR1 and CDR2 from the germline V gene are MDHEN and SYDVKM. This CDR3 has 11 amino acids. The V end was cut by 11 bases, the J end by 4 bases, with 11 bases between.

The rearrangement links TRBV7-6 to TRBJ2-7; tentative D call: TRBD1 (5 bases). The CDR3 is 14 amino acids. Trimming shortened V by 2 bases and J by 3 bases, and 11 bases separated the two germline ends. Per the germline V gene, CDR1 is SGHVS and CDR2 is FNYEAQ. The CDR3 loop is CASSLSQGNYEQYF. DNA of the CDR3: TGTGCCAGCAGCTTAAGTCAGGGTAACTACGAGCAGTACTTC.

This clone came up a few times. V usage is TRBV5-4 and J usage is TRBJ2-2; 11 nucleotides align to TRBD2. The CDR3 consists of 17 residues. The ends lost 4 bases at V and 6 bases at J; junction bases unmatched: 11. Germline loops: CDR1 SGHNT, CDR2 YYREEE (reference sequence). CDR3 in amino acids: CASSQGFSGGAAGELFF. The CDR3 DNA sequence: TGTGCCAGCAGCCAAGGATTTAGCGGGGGGGCAGCCGGGGAGCTGTTTTTT.

This clone was detected only once. This chain connects TRBV7-2 to TRBJ1-2; no clear D. The germline CDR1 and CDR2 sequences are SGHTA and FQGNSA. V was clipped by 5 bases and J by 0 bases, with 13 bases between them. The CDR3 sequence is 15 residues long. The CDR3 loop reads CASSQGPSANYGYTF. As DNA, the CDR3 is TGTGCCAGCAGCCAAGGCCCCAGCGCTAACTATGGCTACACCTTC. Filled out from reference TRBV7-2 and TRBJ1-2, the complete variable domain reads GAGVSQSPSNKVTEKGKDVELRCDPISGHTALYWYRQSLGQGLEFLIYFQGNSAPDKSGLPSDRFSAERTGGSVSTLTIQRTQQEDSAVYLCASSQGPSANYGYTFGSGTRLTVV.

This clone was counted once. The gene calls are TRBV5-1 and TRBJ2-7; D unresolved. Germline CDR1 is SGHRS and CDR2 is YFSETQ. The V and J ends lost 0 bases and 4 bases respectively, with 8 bases between them. The CDR3 spans 13 residues. The CDR3 reads CASSLEPMYEQYF. CDR3 DNA sequence: TGCGCCAGCAGCTTGGAGCCTATGTACGAGCAGTACTTC.

The chain recombines TRBV6-5 with TRBJ2-1; TRBD1 or TRBD2 may be the D gene (5 bases each). The CDR3 is 14 amino acids. Germline V gene lookup returns CDR1 MNHEY and CDR2 SVGAGI. The V end was cut by 0 bases, the J end by 5 bases, with 8 bases between. The CDR3 region is CASSYSGPNNEQFF. The CDR3 DNA sequence: TGTGCCAGCAGTTACTCGGGACCGAACAATGAGCAGTTCTTC.

The chain uses TRBV19 and TRBJ2-3; 11 nucleotides match TRBD2. The CDR3 covers 14 residues. V was clipped by 6 bases and J by 5 bases; unmatched bases: 4. CDR1 LNHDA and CDR2 SQIVND come from the germline V gene (reference sequence). The CDR3 is CASSLAGGRDTQYF. CDR3 sequence (DNA): TGTGCCAGTAGCCTAGCGGGAGGACGAGATACGCAGTATTTT.

CDR3 nucleotide sequence: TGTGCCAGCTCGGAGACAGGCATAATAAGGGAGCAGTTCTTC. Residues: CASSETGIIREQFF. V is TRBV27 and J is TRBJ2-1; a weak D match, TRBD1 (6 bases). The CDR3 sequence is 14 residues long. Trimming left V 8 bases short and J 10 bases short, with 21 bases between. CDR1 and CDR2 from the germline V gene are MNHEY and SMNVEV (reference sequence).

This chain joins TRBV28 and TRBJ2-5, with D tentatively TRBD2 (5 bases). Germline lookup yields CDR1 MDHEN and CDR2 SYDVKM. Trimming left V 3 bases short and J 1 base short, with 9 bases between. CDR3 length: 14 residues. The CDR3 loop is CASSFGGSQETQYF. Here the CDR3 DNA reads TGTGCCAGCAGTTTCGGCGGGTCCCAAGAGACCCAGTACTTC.

The V and J genes are TRBV6-1 and TRBJ1-4, with TRBD1 identical over 8 bases. There are 15 residues in the CDR3. With 0 bases clipped from V and 8 bases from J, the junction kept 5 bases outside the gene matches. Per germline, CDR1 MNHNS and CDR2 SASEGT. This chain's CDR3 is CASSEAQGAREKLFF. In DNA form, the CDR3 reads TGTGCCAGCAGTGAAGCCCAGGGGGCGAGGGAAAAACTGTTTTTT.

J is TRBJ1-4 and V is TRBV7-9; D is possibly TRBD1 (5 bases). V was shortened by 7 bases and J by 8 bases, with 17 bases between the two germline ends. From germline, CDR1 is SEHNR and CDR2 FQNEAQ (reference sequence). The CDR3 has 14 amino acids. CDR3 bases: TGTGCCAGCACCACCCCGGGGCAGCACGAAAAACTGTTTTTT. This gives the protein CASTTPGQHEKLFF. Full variable domain (remainder filled in from reference TRBV7-9 and TRBJ1-4): DTGVSQNPRHKITKRGQNVTFRCDPISEHNRLYWYRQTLGQGPEFLTYFQNEAQLEKSRLLSDRFSAERPKGSFSTLEIQRTEQGDSAMYLCASTTPGQHEKLFFGSGTQLSVL.

The CDR3 DNA follows: TGCGCCAGCAGCTCGGAGCGGGGGGGCCTCAATGAGCAGTTCTTC. It translates to CASSSERGGLNEQFF. The chain joins TRBV5-1 to TRBJ2-1; 10 bases are a match to TRBD2. Germline V gives CDR1 SGHRS, CDR2 YFSETQ. With V trimmed by 3 bases and J by 6 bases, 6 bases remained unmatched. The CDR3 is 15 amino acids.

The sample holds many counts of this clone. The J gene is TRBJ2-2, the V gene TRBV19; D gene ambiguous. Germline CDR1 LNHDA, CDR2 SQIVND (reference sequence). This CDR3 region has 13 residues. V was clipped by 6 bases and J by 4 bases, with 9 bases between them. The CDR3 reads CASRVQSTGELFF. Here the CDR3 DNA reads TGTGCCAGTAGGGTACAGAGCACCGGGGAGCTGTTTTTT.